The 3 T cell receptor beta chains below were found in one sample sequenced in a study of OX40 agonist ivuxolimab in advanced cancers. Profiled with immunoSEQ multiplex PCR; TCRdb holds only in-frame clones, not every one. Of some 48,000 clones listed, 84% are singletons. The sequencing used CD4+ or CD8+ T cells sorted from blood, collected in a trial of the OX40 agonist ivuxolimab. The receptors stem from an adult with an advanced solid tumor such as melanoma, head and neck, liver or kidney cancer.

The chain carries TRBV4-1 and TRBJ2-7; D assignment may be TRBD1 or TRBD2 (5 bases each). The CDR3 totals 15 residues. Trimming removed 0 bases from V and 5 bases from J, with 14 bases in between. Looked up from germline, CDR1 is MGHRA and CDR2 is YSYEKL. CDR3 sequence (DNA): TGCGCCAGCAGCCAAGAGGGACGAGGGGCGGACGAGCAGTACTTC. Protein sequence: CASSQEGRGADEQYF.

The V and J genes are TRBV21-1 and TRBJ2-3; TRBD1 is taken as the D call from the table, unchecked against the DNA. TRBV21-1 is a pseudogene locus. The CDR3 contains 14 residues. DNA of the CDR3: TGTGCCAGCAGTCCCAGGACAGGGCGGGATACGCAGTATTTT. It yields the protein CASSPRTGRDTQYF.

This clone was detected once. The chain joins TRBV5-4 to TRBJ2-5; D could derive from TRBD1 or TRBD2 (5 bases each). CDR3 length: 13 amino acids. With 0 bases removed from V and 3 bases from J, the gap between germline ends came to 6 bases. Per germline, CDR1 SGHNT and CDR2 YYREEE (reference sequence). CDR3 bases: TGTGCCAGCAGCTTGGGAGGGGAAGAGACCCAGTACTTC. Protein sequence: CASSLGGEETQYF.